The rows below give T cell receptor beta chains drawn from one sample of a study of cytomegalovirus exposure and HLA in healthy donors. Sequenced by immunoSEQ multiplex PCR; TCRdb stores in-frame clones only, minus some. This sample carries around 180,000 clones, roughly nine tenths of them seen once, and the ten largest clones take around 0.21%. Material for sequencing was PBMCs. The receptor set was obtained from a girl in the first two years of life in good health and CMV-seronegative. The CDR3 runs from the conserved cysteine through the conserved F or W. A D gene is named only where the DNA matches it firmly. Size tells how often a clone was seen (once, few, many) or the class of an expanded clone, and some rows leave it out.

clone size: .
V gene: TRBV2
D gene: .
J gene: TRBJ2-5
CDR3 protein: CASSATSDSQETQYF
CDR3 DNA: TGTGCCAGCAGTGCTACCTCGGACAGCCAAGAGACCCAGTACTTC

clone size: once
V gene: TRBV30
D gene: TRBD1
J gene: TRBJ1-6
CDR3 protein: CAWDRDSYNSPLHF
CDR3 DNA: TGTGCCTGGGACCGGGACAGTTATAATTCACCCCTCCACTTT

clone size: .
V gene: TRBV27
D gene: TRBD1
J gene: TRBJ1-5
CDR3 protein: CASSEGQPTLYSNQPQHF
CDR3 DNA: TGTGCCAGCAGTGAGGGACAGCCAACCCTCTATAGCAATCAGCCCCAGCATTTT

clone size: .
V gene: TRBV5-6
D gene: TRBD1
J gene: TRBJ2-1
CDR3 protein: CASSRGTGSYNEQFF
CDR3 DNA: TGTGCCAGCAGCCGCGGGACAGGTTCCTACAATGAGCAGTTCTTC

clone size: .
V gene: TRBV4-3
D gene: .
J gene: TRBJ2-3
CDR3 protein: CASSQDRVDTQYF
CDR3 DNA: TGCGCCAGCAGCCAAGACCGGGTGGATACGCAGTATTTT

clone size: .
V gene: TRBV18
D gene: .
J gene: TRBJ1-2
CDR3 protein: CASSPTGKGDYGYTF
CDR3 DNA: TGTGCCAGCTCACCAACAGGGAAGGGAGACTATGGCTACACCTTC

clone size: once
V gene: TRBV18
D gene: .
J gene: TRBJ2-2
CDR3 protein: CASSPSTGELFF
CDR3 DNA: TGTGCCAGCTCACCTAGCACCGGGGAGCTGTTTTTT

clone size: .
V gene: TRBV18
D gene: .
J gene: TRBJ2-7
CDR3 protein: CASSPTRQARYEQYF
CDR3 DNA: TGTGCCAGCTCACCGACCAGACAGGCTCGCTACGAGCAGTACTTC

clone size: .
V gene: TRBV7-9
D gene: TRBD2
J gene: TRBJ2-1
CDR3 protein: CASSLEWLAGPYNEQFF
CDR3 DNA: TGTGCCAGCAGCTTAGAGTGGCTAGCGGGGCCATACAATGAGCAGTTCTTC

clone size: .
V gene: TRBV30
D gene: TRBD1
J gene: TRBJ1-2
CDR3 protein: CAFSTGSYGYTF
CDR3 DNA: TGTGCCTTCTCGACAGGGAGCTATGGCTACACCTTC

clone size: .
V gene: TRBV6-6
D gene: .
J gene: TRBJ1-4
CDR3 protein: CASTGKMATNEKLFF
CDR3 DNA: TGTGCCAGCACAGGGAAGATGGCAACTAATGAAAAACTGTTTTTT

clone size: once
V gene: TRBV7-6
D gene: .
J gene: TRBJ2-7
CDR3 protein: CASSPTSGLLSYEQYF
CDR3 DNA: TGTGCCAGCAGCCCGACGAGCGGGCTCCTCTCCTACGAGCAGTACTTC

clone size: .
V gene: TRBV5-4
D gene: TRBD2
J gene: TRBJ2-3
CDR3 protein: CASSLAIGGYTDTQYF
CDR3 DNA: TGTGCCAGCAGCTTGGCAATCGGGGGGTACACAGATACGCAGTATTTT

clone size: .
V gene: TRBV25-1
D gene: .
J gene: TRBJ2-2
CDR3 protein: CASSESRESAGELFF
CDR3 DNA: TGTGCCAGCAGTGAATCCAGGGAATCCGCCGGGGAGCTGTTTTTT

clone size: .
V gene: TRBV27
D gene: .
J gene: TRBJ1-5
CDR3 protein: CASSNNGLNRAQPQHF
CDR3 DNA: TGTGCCAGCAGCAATAACGGCCTAAACAGGGCTCAGCCCCAGCATTTT

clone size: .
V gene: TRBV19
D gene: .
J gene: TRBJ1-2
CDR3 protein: CASNPGNYGYTF
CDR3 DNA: TGTGCCAGTAATCCAGGGAACTATGGCTACACCTTC

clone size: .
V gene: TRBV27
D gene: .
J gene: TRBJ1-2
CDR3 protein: CASKEQGNYGYTF
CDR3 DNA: TGTGCCAGCAAGGAACAGGGCAACTATGGCTACACCTTC

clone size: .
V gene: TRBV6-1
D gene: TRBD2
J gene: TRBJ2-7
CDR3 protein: CASSEAQRGGLNYEQYF
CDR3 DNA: TGTGCCAGCAGTGAAGCTCAGCGGGGGGGCTTAAACTACGAGCAGTACTTC

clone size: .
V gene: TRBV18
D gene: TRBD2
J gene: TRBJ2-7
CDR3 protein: CASSPTAGGGTYEQYF
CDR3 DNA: TGTGCCAGCTCACCGACAGCGGGAGGAGGAACCTACGAGCAGTACTTC

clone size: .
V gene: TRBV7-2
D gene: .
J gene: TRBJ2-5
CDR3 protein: CASSPPVGHLYQETQYF
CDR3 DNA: TGTGCCAGCAGTCCCCCGGTGGGCCACTTGTACCAAGAGACCCAGTACTTC

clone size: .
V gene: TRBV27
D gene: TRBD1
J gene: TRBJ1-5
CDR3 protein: CASSLFPPDRVSYQPQHF
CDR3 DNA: TGTGCCAGCAGTTTATTCCCCCCAGACAGGGTAAGCTATCAGCCCCAGCATTTT

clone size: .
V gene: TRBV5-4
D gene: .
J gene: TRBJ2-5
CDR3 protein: CASSLKNIAEETQYF
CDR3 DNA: TGTGCCAGCAGCTTGAAGAATATAGCGGAAGAGACCCAGTACTTC

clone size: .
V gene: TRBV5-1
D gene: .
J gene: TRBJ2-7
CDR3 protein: CASSHYPEGDGEQYF
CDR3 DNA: TGCGCCAGCAGCCACTACCCCGAGGGGGATGGGGAGCAGTACTTC

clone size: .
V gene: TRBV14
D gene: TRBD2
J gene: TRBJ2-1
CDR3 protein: CASSQALAGYNEQFF
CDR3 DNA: TGTGCCAGCAGCCAAGCGCTAGCGGGATACAATGAGCAGTTCTTC

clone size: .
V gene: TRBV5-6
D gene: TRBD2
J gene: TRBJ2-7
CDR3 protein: CASSLTALAGGGYEQYF
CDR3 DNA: TGTGCCAGCAGCCTAACCGCTCTAGCGGGGGGCGGGTACGAGCAGTACTTC

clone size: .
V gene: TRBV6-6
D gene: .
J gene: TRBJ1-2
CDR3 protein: CASAEGTALYGYTF
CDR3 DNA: TGTGCCAGTGCGGAGGGAACGGCCCTCTATGGCTACACCTTC

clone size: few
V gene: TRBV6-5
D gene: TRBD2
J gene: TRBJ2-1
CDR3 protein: CATSGGSSYNEQFF
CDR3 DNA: TGTGCCACCTCGGGGGGGAGCTCCTACAATGAGCAGTTCTTC

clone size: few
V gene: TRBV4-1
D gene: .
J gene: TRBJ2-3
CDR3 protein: CASSQQFPLADTQYF
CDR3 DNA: TGCGCCAGCAGCCAGCAGTTTCCCCTCGCAGATACGCAGTATTTT

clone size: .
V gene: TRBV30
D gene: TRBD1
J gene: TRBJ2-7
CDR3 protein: CAWSVGTGPYEQYF
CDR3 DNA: TGTGCCTGGAGTGTAGGGACAGGGCCTTACGAGCAGTACTTC

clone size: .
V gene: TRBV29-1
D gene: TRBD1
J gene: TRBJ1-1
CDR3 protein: CSVRTGSTEAFF
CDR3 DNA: TGCAGCGTCCGGACAGGGAGCACTGAAGCTTTCTTT

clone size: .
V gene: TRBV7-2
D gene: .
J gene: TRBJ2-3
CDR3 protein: CASSLWSSTDTQYF
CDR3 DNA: TGTGCCAGCAGCTTATGGTCGAGTACAGATACGCAGTATTTT

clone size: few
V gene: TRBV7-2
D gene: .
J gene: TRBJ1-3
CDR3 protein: CASLFSVNSGNTIYF
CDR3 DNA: TGTGCCAGCTTGTTTTCGGTGAACTCTGGAAACACCATATATTTT

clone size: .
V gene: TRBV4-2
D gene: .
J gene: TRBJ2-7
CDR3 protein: CASSPSDPYEQYF
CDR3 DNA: TGTGCCAGCAGTCCCAGCGATCCCTACGAGCAGTACTTC

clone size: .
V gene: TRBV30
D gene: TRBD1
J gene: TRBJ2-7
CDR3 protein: CAWSAGQRVYEQYF
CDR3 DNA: TGTGCCTGGAGTGCGGGACAGAGAGTCTACGAGCAGTACTTC

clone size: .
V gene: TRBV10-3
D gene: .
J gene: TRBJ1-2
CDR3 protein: CAISESKAREGGYTF
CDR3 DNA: TGTGCCATCAGTGAGTCGAAGGCCCGAGAGGGTGGCTACACCTTC

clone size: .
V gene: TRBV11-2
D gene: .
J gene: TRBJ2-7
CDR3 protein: CASSPGNEQYF
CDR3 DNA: TGTGCCAGCAGCCCAGGCAACGAGCAGTACTTC

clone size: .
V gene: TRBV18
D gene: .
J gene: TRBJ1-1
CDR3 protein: CASSPLGQNTEAFF
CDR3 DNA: TGTGCCAGCTCACCACTCGGACAAAACACTGAAGCTTTCTTT

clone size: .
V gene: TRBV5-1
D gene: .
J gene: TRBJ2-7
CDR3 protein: CASSLGGEPYEQYF
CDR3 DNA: TGCGCCAGCAGCTTGGGGGGGGAACCCTACGAGCAGTACTTC

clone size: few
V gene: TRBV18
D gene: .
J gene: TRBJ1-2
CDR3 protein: CASSPQELTVNYGYTF
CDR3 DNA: TGTGCCAGCTCACCACAGGAATTAACAGTTAACTATGGCTACACCTTC

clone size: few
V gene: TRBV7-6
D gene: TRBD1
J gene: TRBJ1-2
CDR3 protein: CASSSNPDRGYGYTF
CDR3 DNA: TGTGCCAGCAGCTCCAACCCGGACAGGGGCTATGGCTACACCTTC

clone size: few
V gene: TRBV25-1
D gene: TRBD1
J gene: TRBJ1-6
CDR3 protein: CASSEDRGFSYSPLHF
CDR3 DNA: TGTGCCAGCAGTGAGGACAGGGGGTTTTCTTATTCACCCCTCCACTTT

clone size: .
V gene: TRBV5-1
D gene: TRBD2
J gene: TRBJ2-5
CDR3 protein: CASSLGLAGGQETQYF
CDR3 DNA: TGCGCCAGCAGCTTGGGGCTAGCGGGGGGGCAAGAGACCCAGTACTTC

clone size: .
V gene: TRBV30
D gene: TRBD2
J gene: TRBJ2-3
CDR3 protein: CAWKVAGGNTDTQYF
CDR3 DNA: TGTGCCTGGAAGGTAGCGGGAGGGAATACAGATACGCAGTATTTT

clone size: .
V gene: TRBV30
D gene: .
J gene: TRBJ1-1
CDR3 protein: CAARTWGGGAHTEAFF
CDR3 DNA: TGTGCCGCACGAACCTGGGGCGGAGGGGCTCACACTGAAGCTTTCTTT

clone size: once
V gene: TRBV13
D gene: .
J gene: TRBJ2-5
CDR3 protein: CASSLDPEETQYF
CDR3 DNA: TGTGCCAGCAGCTTAGATCCGGAAGAGACCCAGTACTTC

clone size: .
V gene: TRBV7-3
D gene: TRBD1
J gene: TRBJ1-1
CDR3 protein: CASSPTGGRDTEAFF
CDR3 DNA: TGTGCCAGCAGCCCGACAGGGGGCCGGGACACTGAAGCTTTCTTT

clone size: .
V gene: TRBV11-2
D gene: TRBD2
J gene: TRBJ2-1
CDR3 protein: CASRAGGGLLYNEQFF
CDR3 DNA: TGTGCCAGCAGGGCCGGGGGGGGGCTTTTATACAATGAGCAGTTCTTC

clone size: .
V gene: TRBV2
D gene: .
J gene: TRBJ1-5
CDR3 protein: CASNSIDRQEPQHF
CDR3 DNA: TGTGCCAGCAACTCAATCGACCGCCAGGAGCCCCAGCATTTT

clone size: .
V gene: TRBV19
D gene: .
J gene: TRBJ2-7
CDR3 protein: CASSPGLATYEQYF
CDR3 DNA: TGTGCCAGTAGTCCGGGACTCGCCACCTACGAGCAGTACTTC

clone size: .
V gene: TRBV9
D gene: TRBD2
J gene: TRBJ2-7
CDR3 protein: CASSVGQGLAGAYEQYF
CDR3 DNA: TGTGCCAGCAGCGTCGGGCAAGGACTAGCGGGAGCCTACGAGCAGTACTTC

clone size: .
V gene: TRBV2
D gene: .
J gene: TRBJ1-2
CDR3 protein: CASSASGYGYTF
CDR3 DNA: TGTGCCAGCAGTGCCTCGGGGTATGGCTACACCTTC

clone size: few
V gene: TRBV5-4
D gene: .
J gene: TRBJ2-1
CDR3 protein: CASSLALARYNEQFF
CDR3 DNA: TGTGCCAGCAGCTTAGCTCTAGCGAGATACAATGAGCAGTTCTTC

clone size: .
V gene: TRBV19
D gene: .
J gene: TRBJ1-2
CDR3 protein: CASSINDWGPGYTF
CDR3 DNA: TGTGCCAGTAGTATTAACGATTGGGGGCCTGGCTACACCTTC

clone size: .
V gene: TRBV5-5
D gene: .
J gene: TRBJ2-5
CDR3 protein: CASSLNSGVATQYF
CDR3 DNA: TGTGCCAGCAGCCTCAACTCAGGGGTGGCGACCCAGTACTTC

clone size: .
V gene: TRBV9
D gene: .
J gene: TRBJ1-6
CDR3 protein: CASSVGRYNSPLHF
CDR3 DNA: TGTGCCAGCAGCGTAGGCAGGTATAATTCACCCCTCCACTTT

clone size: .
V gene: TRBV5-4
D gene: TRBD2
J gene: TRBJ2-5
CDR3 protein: CASSLAGGPETQYF
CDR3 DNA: TGTGCCAGCAGCTTGGCGGGGGGGCCGGAGACCCAGTACTTC

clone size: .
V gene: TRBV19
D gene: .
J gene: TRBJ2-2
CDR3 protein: CASSIAPVINTGELFF
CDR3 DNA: TGTGCCAGTAGTATAGCCCCAGTAATCAACACCGGGGAGCTGTTTTTT

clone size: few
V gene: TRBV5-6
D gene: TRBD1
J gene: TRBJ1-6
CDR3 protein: CASSYRDRDSPLHF
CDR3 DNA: TGTGCCAGCAGCTACCGGGACAGGGATTCACCCCTCCACTTT

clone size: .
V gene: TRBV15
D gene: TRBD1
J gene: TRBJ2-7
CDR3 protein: CATSRDRGLYEQYF
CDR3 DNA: TGTGCCACCAGCAGAGACAGGGGGCTGTACGAGCAGTACTTC

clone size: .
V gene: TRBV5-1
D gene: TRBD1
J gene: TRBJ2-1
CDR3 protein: CASSLNRGRLDNEQFF
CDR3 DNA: TGCGCCAGCAGCTTAAACAGGGGGCGGCTTGACAATGAGCAGTTCTTC